The 27 T cell receptor beta chains listed next were all sequenced from one sample in a study of T cell responses to AZD1222 COVID-19 vaccine. The protocol was immunoSEQ multiplex PCR, while the TCRdb copy is restricted to in-frame clones and leaves out a portion. Altogether over 150,000 clones are present, roughly nine tenths being singletons, with the ten largest covering about 2.5%. This specimen was peripheral blood, taken on day 0 of AZD1222 vaccination. These receptors all stem from an adult in good health.

This chain joins TRBV2 and TRBJ1-5; a weak D match, TRBD1 (6 bases). V was trimmed by 2 bases and J by 1 base, leaving 9 bases between them. This CDR3 spans 15 amino acids. CDR1 and CDR2 from the germline V gene are SNHLY and FYNNEI. CDR3: CASSEYGTSNQPQHF. CDR3 DNA sequence: TGTGCCAGCAGTGAATATGGGACAAGCAATCAGCCCCAGCATTTT.

The rearrangement uses TRBV18 and TRBJ1-2; 7 nucleotides agree with TRBD1. CDR1 and CDR2 from the germline V gene are KGHSH and LQKENI. The trim removed 1 base at V and 13 bases at J, leaving 15 bases unmatched. This CDR3 has 15 amino acids. CDR3: CASSPRDSRQLGSTF. The DNA of the CDR3 is TGTGCCAGCTCACCACGGGACAGCCGTCAGCTCGGGTCCACCTTC. The full variable domain, its missing parts supplied by reference TRBV18 and TRBJ1-2, is NAGVMQNPRHLVRRRGQEARLRCSPMKGHSHVYWYRQLPEEGLKFMVYLQKENIIDESGMPKERFSAEFPKEGPSILRIQQVVRGDSAAYFCASSPRDSRQLGSTFGSGTRLTVV.

V gene TRBV27 combines with J gene TRBJ2-7; D perhaps matches TRBD2 (6 bases). The CDR3 consists of 13 residues. The germline V gene has CDR1 MNHEY and CDR2 SMNVEV (reference sequence). The V gene lost 6 bases and the J gene lost 6 bases, with 15 bases spanning the gap. CDR3 loop: CASSVAGTGEQYF. In DNA, the CDR3 is TGTGCCAGCAGCGTCGCAGGGACTGGCGAGCAGTACTTC.

This chain connects TRBV11-3 to TRBJ2-3; 7 bases are a match to TRBD1. The germline V gene encodes CDR1 SGHNT and CDR2 YENEEA. This CDR3 region has 14 residues. The ends lost 3 bases at V and 4 bases at J; junction bases unmatched: 4. The CDR3 spells CASSLGDRPDTQYF. CDR3 DNA: TGTGCCAGCAGCTTGGGGGACAGACCAGATACGCAGTATTTT.

This rearrangement joins TRBV7-9 to TRBJ2-3; possibly TRBD1 for D (6 bases). Trimming shortened V by 1 base and J by 8 bases, and 16 bases separated the two germline ends. The length of the CDR3 is 15 residues. Germline-derived CDR1 and CDR2 are SEHNR and FQNEAQ (reference sequence). CDR3 in amino acids: CASSLDGGFRGTQYF. CDR3 nucleotides: TGTGCCAGCAGCTTAGATGGGGGCTTTCGAGGTACGCAGTATTTT.

V gene TRBV5-1 combines with J gene TRBJ1-1; D gene uncertain. Germline V lookup: CDR1 SGHRS, CDR2 YFSETQ. The V and J ends lost 4 bases and 0 bases respectively, with 7 bases between them. There are 13 residues in the CDR3. This CDR3 reads CASSITMNTEAFF. CDR3 sequence (DNA): TGCGCCAGCAGCATTACCATGAACACTGAAGCTTTCTTT.

J is TRBJ2-7 and V is TRBV6-5; the match to TRBD2 covers 9 bases. The germline gives CDR1 MNHEY, CDR2 SVGAGI. Unmatched junction bases numbered 4, after V lost 4 bases and J lost 0 bases. CDR3 length equals 15 residues. CDR3: CASSSPSGASYEQYF. CDR3 nucleotide sequence: TGTGCCAGCAGTTCCCCTAGCGGGGCCTCCTACGAGCAGTACTTC.

V is TRBV5-1 and J is TRBJ1-2; no reliable D call. The CDR3 is made up of 13 amino acids. Trimming removed 7 bases from V and 0 bases from J, with 10 bases in between. The germline V gene has CDR1 SGHRS and CDR2 YFSETQ. CDR3 in amino acids: CASGPDPNYGYTF. CDR3 bases: TGCGCCAGCGGACCCGACCCTAACTATGGCTACACCTTC.

The chain has TRBV5-1 and TRBJ2-1; the D gene could be TRBD1 or TRBD2 (6 bases each). Per germline, CDR1 SGHRS and CDR2 YFSETQ. Trimming left V 3 bases short and J 2 bases short, with 9 bases between. The CDR3 is made up of 14 amino acids. The CDR3 coding sequence is TGCGCCAGCAGCTGGGGGGCAACCTACAATGAGCAGTTCTTC. Protein sequence: CASSWGATYNEQFF.

This clone was counted only a few times. The V call is TRBV7-9, the J call TRBJ2-1, with D unclear. The CDR3 has 15 residues. Germline V CDR1 and CDR2: SEHNR, FQNEAQ (reference sequence). The V and J ends lost 5 bases and 8 bases respectively, with 19 bases between them. In nucleotides, the CDR3 is TGTGCCAGCAGCAAATATGGGGTACGTGAGGATGAGCAGTTCTTC. It codes for CASSKYGVREDEQFF. The whole variable domain, remainder taken from reference TRBV7-9 and TRBJ2-1, is DTGVSQNPRHKITKRGQNVTFRCDPISEHNRLYWYRQTLGQGPEFLTYFQNEAQLEKSRLLSDRFSAERPKGSFSTLEIQRTEQGDSAMYLCASSKYGVREDEQFFGPGTRLTVL.

CDR3 sequence: CASQLRYQPQHF. The DNA of the CDR3 is TGTGCCAGCCAACTTCGGTATCAGCCCCAGCATTTT. This sequence joins TRBV28 and TRBJ1-5; no definite D call. V was cut by 8 bases and J by 5 bases, with 10 bases left in between. There are 12 residues in the CDR3. In germline, CDR1 is MDHEN, CDR2 SYDVKM.

The rearrangement uses TRBV6-5 and TRBJ1-3; TRBD1 might be the D (5 bases). The CDR3 length is 15 residues. CDR1 and CDR2 from the germline V gene are MNHEY and SVGAGI. Trimming stripped 0 bases from V and 2 bases from J, with 8 bases between. The CDR3 reads CASSYSRQTGNTIYF. CDR3 bases: TGTGCCAGCAGTTACTCTAGACAGACTGGAAACACCATATATTTT.

As DNA, the CDR3 is TGTGCCAGCAGCGGAGTAGCGGGATATAGCACAGATACGCAGTATTTT. Translation: CASSGVAGYSTDTQYF. V usage is TRBV7-9 and J usage is TRBJ2-3; 8 bases fit TRBD2. From germline, CDR1 is SEHNR and CDR2 FQNEAQ (reference sequence). V gave up 5 bases and J gave up 0 bases; unmatched junction bases: 7. There are 16 residues in the CDR3.

The V call is TRBV18, the J call TRBJ1-6; no clear D gene. CDR3 size: 15 residues. Trimming cost V 3 bases and J 6 bases, with 12 bases left between them. CDR1 is KGHSH, CDR2 LQKENI, per germline. CDR3 coding DNA: TGTGCCAGCTCACCGACGGAGGCTGGTAATTCACCCCTCCACTTT. It specifies CASSPTEAGNSPLHF.

The rearrangement uses TRBV3-1 (or the pseudogene TRBV3-2) and TRBJ2-5; D is possibly TRBD2 (7 bases). Germline CDR1 LGHDT, CDR2 YNNKEL (reference sequence). The CDR3 totals 18 residues. V was clipped by 1 base and J by 5 bases, with 23 bases between them. The CDR3 bases are TGTGCCAGCAGCCAAGTTACTAGCGTTGGAGAGGGGGTGGAGACCCAGTACTTC. Amino acid sequence: CASSQVTSVGEGVETQYF.

The genes are TRBV24-1 and TRBJ2-7; TRBD2 aligns across 12 bases. Germline CDR1 KGHDR, CDR2 SFDVKD. The V and J ends lost 4 bases and 5 bases, in that order; junction bases with no gene match: 8. The CDR3 has 16 amino acids. DNA for the CDR3: TGTGCCACCAGTGACTCGACTAGCGGGAGTCTCGACGAGCAGTACTTC. Translated, it gives CATSDSTSGSLDEQYF.

The gene calls are TRBV19 and TRBJ2-7; D is possibly TRBD2 (7 bases). V lost 10 bases, J lost 2 bases, and 18 bases lay in between. Germline CDR1 LNHDA, CDR2 SQIVND (reference sequence). The CDR3 is 14 residues long. CDR3 bases: TGTGCCACCTTGGGGAGGGGGATTCCCTACGAGCAGTACTTC. Translation: CATLGRGIPYEQYF.

This chain links TRBV7-2 with TRBJ2-3, with TRBD2 matching over 8 bases. Trimming removed 6 bases from V and 0 bases from J; junction bases left unmatched: 8. This CDR3 has 16 residues. The germline V gene has CDR1 SGHTA and CDR2 FQGNSA. The CDR3: CASRISGTISTDTQYF. CDR3 bases: TGTGCCAGCAGGATTAGCGGGACTATTAGCACAGATACGCAGTATTTT.

The V and J genes are TRBV14 and TRBJ1-2; D uncertain. This CDR3 is built from 15 residues. The germline gives CDR1 SGHDN, CDR2 FVKESK. V was shortened by 5 bases and J by 7 bases, with 20 bases between the two germline ends. CDR3 in amino acids: CASSNPRPAVPGYTF. The DNA of the CDR3 is TGTGCCAGCAGCAACCCCCGCCCGGCCGTCCCTGGCTACACCTTC.

CDR3 bases: TGTGCCAGCAGCGAGGGGACAGGGGCGCAGCCCCAGCATTTT. This codes for CASSEGTGAQPQHF. This chain links TRBV9 with TRBJ1-5; 10 bases map to TRBD1. J was trimmed by 7 bases and V by 3 bases; bases with no gene match: 4. The CDR3 consists of 14 residues. Looked up from germline, CDR1 is SGDLS and CDR2 is YYNGEE.

The table lists this clone with a few counts. This rearrangement joins TRBV4-1 to TRBJ2-1; possible D gene TRBD2, 5 bases. Trimming removed 8 bases from V and 8 bases from J, with 13 bases in between. Germline V CDR1 and CDR2: MGHRA, YSYEKL. CDR3 length: 12 amino acids. The CDR3 reads CASDRPGDEQFF. The CDR3 nucleotides read TGCGCCAGCGACCGACCCGGGGATGAGCAGTTCTTC.

The chain uses TRBV18 and TRBJ1-3; D is unclear. Trimming stripped 3 bases from V and 0 bases from J, with 24 bases between. Germline V CDR1 and CDR2: KGHSH, LQKENI. This CDR3 spans 20 amino acids. CDR3 loop: CASSPIPPTREQLSGNTIYF. The CDR3 bases are TGTGCCAGCTCACCGATTCCCCCAACACGGGAACAGCTCTCTGGAAACACCATATATTTT.

The V and J genes are TRBV4-1 and TRBJ2-5; D is possibly TRBD2 (6 bases). CDR3 size: 17 residues. V lost 1 base and J 6 bases, leaving 21 bases between the germline ends. Per germline, CDR1 MGHRA and CDR2 YSYEKL. The CDR3 sequence: CASSQGLSGALVKTQYF. The CDR3 nucleotides read TGCGCCAGCAGCCAAGGCCTCTCGGGAGCGTTAGTAAAGACCCAGTACTTC.

This chain connects TRBV28 to TRBJ1-4; TRBD1 aligns across 9 bases. CDR1 is MDHEN, CDR2 SYDVKM, per germline. Trimming took 5 bases from V and 6 from J; bases not matched to a gene: 4. This CDR3 region has 14 residues. CDR3 sequence reads: CASSRGDRDEKLFF. For the CDR3, the DNA is TGTGCCAGCAGTAGAGGGGACAGGGATGAAAAACTGTTTTTT.

The chain joins TRBV6-5 to TRBJ1-1, with D unresolved. The V end lost 6 bases, the J end lost 2 bases, and 7 bases lay between the germline ends. CDR3 length: 12 amino acids. The V gene's germline CDR1 is MNHEY and CDR2 SVGAGI. The CDR3 is CASRQSNTEAFF. CDR3 DNA: TGTGCCAGCAGACAGAGTAACACTGAAGCTTTCTTT.

The rearrangement links TRBV7-8 to TRBJ2-5; weak D call: TRBD2 (6 bases). Germline-derived CDR1 and CDR2 are SGHVS and FQNEAQ. The V end lost 7 bases, the J end lost 5 bases, and 23 bases lay between the germline ends. The CDR3 covers 16 residues. The CDR3 spells CASIAVPDGWAETQYF. The CDR3 DNA sequence: TGTGCCAGCATAGCGGTGCCGGATGGTTGGGCCGAGACCCAGTACTTC.

This chain links TRBV7-9 with TRBJ1-1; D remains unclear. The CDR3 spans 14 residues. The V gene lost 4 bases and the J gene lost 10 bases, with 19 bases spanning the gap. Germline V gives CDR1 SEHNR, CDR2 FQNEAQ (reference sequence). The CDR3 spells CASSSFSEIVSAFF. The CDR3, as DNA: TGTGCCAGCAGCTCATTTTCGGAGATCGTTTCAGCTTTCTTT.